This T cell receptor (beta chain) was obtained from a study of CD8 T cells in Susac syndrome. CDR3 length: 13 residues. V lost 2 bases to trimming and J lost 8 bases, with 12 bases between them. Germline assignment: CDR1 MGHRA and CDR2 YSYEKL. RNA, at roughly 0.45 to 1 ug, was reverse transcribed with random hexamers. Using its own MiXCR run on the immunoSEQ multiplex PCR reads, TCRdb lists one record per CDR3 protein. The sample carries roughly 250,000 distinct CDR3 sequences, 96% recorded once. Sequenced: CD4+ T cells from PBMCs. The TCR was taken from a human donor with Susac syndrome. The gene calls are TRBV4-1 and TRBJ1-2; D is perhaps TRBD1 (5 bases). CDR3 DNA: TGCGCCAGCAGCCAACCCGGGGGAGGAGGCTACACCTTC. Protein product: CASSQPGGGGYTF.